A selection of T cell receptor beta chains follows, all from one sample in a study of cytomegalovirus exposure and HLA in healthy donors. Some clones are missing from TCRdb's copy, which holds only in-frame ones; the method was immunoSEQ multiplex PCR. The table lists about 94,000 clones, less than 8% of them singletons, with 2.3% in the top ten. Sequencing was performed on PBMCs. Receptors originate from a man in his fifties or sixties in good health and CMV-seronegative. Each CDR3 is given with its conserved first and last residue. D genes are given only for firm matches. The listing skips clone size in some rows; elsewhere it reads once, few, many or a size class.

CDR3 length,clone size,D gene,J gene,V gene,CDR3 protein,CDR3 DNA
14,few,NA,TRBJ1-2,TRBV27,CASSFSGAPGGHTF,TGTGCCAGCAGTTTCTCCGGGGCCCCGGGGGGCCACACCTTC
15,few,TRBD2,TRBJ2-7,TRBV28,CASSRTSGASYEQYF,TGTGCCAGCAGCAGGACTAGCGGGGCCTCCTACGAGCAGTACTTC
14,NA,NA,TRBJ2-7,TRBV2,CASTGSGGSYEQYF,TGTGCCAGCACCGGTTCCGGGGGCTCCTACGAGCAGTACTTC
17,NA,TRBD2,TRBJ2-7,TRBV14,CASSRGLAGGSTYEQYF,TGTGCCAGCAGCCGGGGACTAGCGGGGGGATCAACCTACGAGCAGTACTTC
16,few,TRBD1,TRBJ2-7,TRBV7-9,CASSYLPGQGSYEQYF,TGTGCCAGCAGCTACCTCCCGGGACAGGGTTCCTACGAGCAGTACTTC
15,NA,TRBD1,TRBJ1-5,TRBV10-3,CAISESRDSNQPQHF,TGTGCCATCAGTGAGTCAAGGGACAGTAATCAGCCCCAGCATTTT
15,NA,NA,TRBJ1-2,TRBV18,CASSLLGEGSYGYTF,TGTGCCAGCTCACTCCTAGGAGAGGGAAGCTATGGCTACACCTTC
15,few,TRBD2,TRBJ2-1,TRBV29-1,CSVTGGERPYNEQFF,TGCAGCGTTACCGGGGGGGAGAGGCCATACAATGAGCAGTTCTTC
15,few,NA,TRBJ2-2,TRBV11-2,CASSLDGSGIGELFF,TGTGCCAGCAGCTTAGATGGGTCAGGGATCGGGGAGCTGTTTTTT
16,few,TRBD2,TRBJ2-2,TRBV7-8,CASSSSGGRSTGELFF,TGTGCCAGCAGCTCCTCGGGGGGGCGTAGCACCGGGGAGCTGTTTTTT
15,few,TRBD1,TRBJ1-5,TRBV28,CASRGTGSSNQPQHF,TGTGCCAGCAGGGGGACAGGGTCTAGCAATCAGCCCCAGCATTTT
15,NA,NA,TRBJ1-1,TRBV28,CASSYPVPLNTEAFF,TGTGCCAGCTCCTATCCGGTACCCCTGAACACTGAAGCTTTCTTT
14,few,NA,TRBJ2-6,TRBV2,CASVYISGANVLTF,TGTGCCAGCGTGTACATCTCTGGGGCCAACGTCCTGACTTTC
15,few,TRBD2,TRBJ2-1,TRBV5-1,CASSLRTSVYNEQFF,TGCGCCAGCAGCTTAAGGACTAGCGTCTACAATGAGCAGTTCTTC
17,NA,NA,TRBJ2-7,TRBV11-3,CASSLDPAWQGGYEQYF,TGTGCCAGCAGCTTAGATCCGGCTTGGCAGGGAGGCTACGAGCAGTACTTC
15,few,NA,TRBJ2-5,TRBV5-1,CASSASPGPQETQYF,TGCGCCAGCAGCGCCTCTCCGGGTCCCCAAGAGACCCAGTACTTC
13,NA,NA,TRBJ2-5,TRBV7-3,CASSAQGRETQYF,TGTGCCAGCAGCGCGCAGGGAAGGGAGACCCAGTACTTC
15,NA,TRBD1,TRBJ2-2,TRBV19,CASSNTGVGTGELFF,TGTGCCAGTAGTAATACAGGGGTGGGCACCGGGGAGCTGTTTTTT
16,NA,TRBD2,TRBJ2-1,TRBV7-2,CASSPTHGGRAAEQFF,TGTGCCAGCAGCCCGACTCACGGCGGGAGGGCCGCTGAGCAGTTCTTC
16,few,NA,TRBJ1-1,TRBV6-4,CASSEQVLLPNTEAFF,TGTGCCAGCAGTGAACAGGTGCTGCTCCCTAACACTGAAGCTTTCTTT
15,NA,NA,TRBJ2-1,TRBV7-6,CASSTQGGLNNEQFF,TGTGCCAGCAGCACCCAGGGGGGACTCAACAATGAGCAGTTCTTC
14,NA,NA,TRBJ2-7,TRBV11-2,CASSLGAGTYEQYF,TGTGCCAGCAGCTTAGGTGCAGGGACCTACGAGCAGTACTTC
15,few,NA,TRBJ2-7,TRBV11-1,CASSLGTEGPYEQYF,TGTGCCAGCAGCTTAGGGACAGAGGGGCCCTACGAGCAGTACTTC
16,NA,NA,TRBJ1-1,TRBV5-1,CASSLVGGNLNTEAFF,TGCGCCAGCAGCTTGGTGGGAGGAAACTTGAACACTGAAGCTTTCTTT
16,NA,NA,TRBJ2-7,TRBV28,CASSLLGQGRAYEQYF,TGTGCCAGCAGTTTATTGGGGCAGGGTAGGGCCTACGAGCAGTACTTC
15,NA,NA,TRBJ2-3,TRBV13,CASSLNPSPTDTQYF,TGTGCCAGCAGCTTAAATCCTTCCCCCACAGATACGCAGTATTTT
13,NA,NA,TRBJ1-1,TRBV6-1,CASSKDRYTEAFF,TGTGCCAGCAGTAAGGACAGATACACTGAAGCTTTCTTT
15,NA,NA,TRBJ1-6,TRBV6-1,CASRPGEGVGSPLHF,TGTGCCAGCAGGCCGGGGGAAGGGGTTGGATCACCCCTCCACTTT
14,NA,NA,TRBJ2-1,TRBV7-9,CASSLGMTAVKQFF,TGTGCCAGCAGCTTAGGCATGACTGCCGTCAAGCAGTTCTTC